This paragraph reports one T cell receptor beta chain. This CDR3 is built from 15 residues. Germline assignment: CDR1 SEHNR and CDR2 FQNEAQ (reference sequence). V lost 5 bases, J lost 0 bases, and 14 bases lay in between. This record belongs to a study of siplizumab effects on memory and regulatory T cells. In each sample, about 10^5 TCR templates were assayed. Libraries were prepared by immunoSEQ multiplex PCR; TCRdb keeps only in-frame clonotypes and omits some of them. The sample holds 57,000 or so clones; 85% to 95% are singletons and the top ten take roughly two fifths. The rearrangement links TRBV7-9 to TRBJ2-7, with no clear D. Sequencing was carried out using CD8+ T cells sorted from blood. The sequence came from a human donor in good health. This chain's CDR3 is CASSLDRMSSYEQYF. The CDR3, as DNA: TGTGCCAGCAGCCTGGACCGAATGAGCTCCTACGAGCAGTACTTC.